Each of the 27 T cell receptor beta chains below was sequenced from the same sample in a study of blood T cell repertoires in COVID-19. TCRdb's copy holds only in-frame clones and misses some; the assay was immunoSEQ multiplex PCR. The table has approximately 160,000 clones, 84% seen once; the top ten hold around 7%. The sequencing sample was made of PBMCs or T cells enriched from blood (not recorded which). The receptors were sampled from a man between 50 and 59 years old who had recovered from COVID-19.

In regard to this clone: Other nucleotide sequences from this sample produce the same CDR3. In DNA form, the CDR3 reads TGTGCCAGCAGTCGGACTAGCGGGGGAACAGATACGCAGTATTTT. It translates to CASSRTSGGTDTQYF. The chain couples TRBV6-4 to TRBJ2-3; 13 nucleotides line up with TRBD2. The V gene's germline CDR1 is MRHNA and CDR2 SNTAGT. This CDR3 comprises 15 residues. Trimming cost V 5 bases and J 3 bases; bases outside gene matches: 2.

This chain joins TRBV7-2 and TRBJ2-1; 13 bases fit TRBD2. The germline V gene encodes CDR1 SGHTA and CDR2 FQGNSA. This CDR3 is 18 amino acids long. Losses at the gene ends were 5 bases for V and 0 bases for J; bases not matched to a gene: 7. The CDR3 sequence is CASSLQTSGGSSYNEQFF. CDR3 coding DNA: TGTGCCAGCAGCCTCCAGACTAGCGGGGGGAGCTCCTACAATGAGCAGTTCTTC.

The rearrangement links TRBV5-6 to TRBJ1-1; TRBD1 agrees at 9 bases. The CDR3 runs to 14 residues. The trim removed 2 bases at V and 5 bases at J, leaving 4 bases unmatched. CDR1 and CDR2 from the germline V gene are SGHDT and YYEEEE. The CDR3 DNA sequence: TGTGCCAGCAGCTTATACAGGGGGCGGACTGAAGCTTTCTTT. This encodes CASSLYRGRTEAFF.

This clone was seen only a few times. The chain uses TRBV18 and TRBJ1-1, with a weak D call TRBD1 (5 bases). The CDR3 contains 12 residues. Germline-derived CDR1 and CDR2 are KGHSH and LQKENI. Trimming took off 6 bases at V and 7 bases at J, with 12 bases between the two ends. The CDR3 protein is CASSPTQVEAFF. The DNA of the CDR3 is TGTGCCAGCTCCCCCACACAGGTTGAAGCTTTCTTT.

Only a few counts were recorded for this clone. The J gene is TRBJ2-2, the V gene TRBV6-1; D is ambiguous. Germline CDR1 reads MNHNS; CDR2 reads SASEGT. Trimming took 0 bases from V and 4 from J, leaving 3 bases between them. The CDR3 consists of 13 residues. The CDR3 bases are TGTGCCAGCAGTGAAGCCCTCACCGGGGAGCTGTTTTTT. This sequence encodes CASSEALTGELFF.

The chain employs TRBV29-1 and TRBJ1-4; 8 nucleotides match TRBD1. This CDR3 is 13 amino acids long. V trimming: 3 bases; J trimming: 13 bases; junction bases outside the gene matches: 10. Germline V gene sequence: CDR1 SQVTM, CDR2 ANQGSEA. The CDR3 spells CSVDWTGSGGLFF. CDR3 DNA sequence: TGCAGCGTTGACTGGACAGGGTCAGGCGGACTGTTTTTT.

CDR3 sequence (DNA): TGCAGCGTCCAACTGAGTGGGACAGGTTACGAGCAGTACTTC. Translating it yields CSVQLSGTGYEQYF. J is TRBJ2-7 and V is TRBV29-1, with 8 positions matching TRBD1. V dropped 6 bases and J dropped 4; count of bases not matched to a gene: 11. The CDR3 spans 14 residues. From germline, CDR1 is SQVTM and CDR2 ANQGSEA.

This chain joins TRBV2 and TRBJ2-7, with 8 positions matching TRBD1. The V gene's germline CDR1 is SNHLY and CDR2 FYNNEI. The CDR3 is 14 residues long. V dropped 2 bases and J dropped 4; count of bases not matched to a gene: 4. The CDR3 protein is CASSESGQAYEQYF. The CDR3 DNA is TGTGCCAGCAGTGAATCGGGACAGGCTTACGAGCAGTACTTC.

This clone was picked up a small number of times. The gene calls are TRBV9 and TRBJ1-3; tentatively, D is TRBD1 (6 bases). The length of the CDR3 is 16 residues. Per germline, CDR1 SGDLS and CDR2 YYNGEE. V was pared by 0 bases and J by 3 bases, with 13 bases between. CDR3 residues: CASSVDVQGYGNTIYF. The DNA of the CDR3 is TGTGCCAGCAGCGTAGATGTACAGGGTTATGGAAACACCATATATTTT. Looking up the rest from reference TRBV9 and TRBJ1-3 gives the full variable domain: DSGVTQTPKHLITATGQRVTLRCSPRSGDLSVYWYQQSLDQGLQFLIQYYNGEERAKGNILERFSAQQFPDLHSELNLSSLELGDSALYFCASSVDVQGYGNTIYFGEGSWLTVV.

The chain couples TRBV14 to TRBJ2-3, with D tentatively TRBD2 (6 bases). V shed 1 base and J shed 3 bases, with 8 bases lying between them. Germline V CDR1 and CDR2: SGHDN, FVKESK. The length of the CDR3 is 14 residues. The chain's CDR3 is CASSQGLATDTQYF. The CDR3 DNA follows: TGTGCCAGCAGCCAAGGGCTAGCGACAGATACGCAGTATTTT.

V usage is TRBV27 and J usage is TRBJ1-4; D is unresolved. This CDR3 region has 13 residues. Germline V gene lookup returns CDR1 MNHEY and CDR2 SMNVEV (reference sequence). Trimming stripped 2 bases from V and 8 bases from J, with 9 bases between. The CDR3 loop is CASSLQATEKLFF. As DNA, the CDR3 is TGTGCCAGCAGTTTACAGGCCACCGAAAAACTGTTTTTT.

Sample share makes this clone medium-sized. The rearrangement joins TRBV13 to TRBJ2-7; TRBD1 might be the D (7 bases). Trimming stripped 1 base from V and 7 bases from J, with 17 bases between. The CDR3 is made up of 15 amino acids. Germline CDR1 PRHDT, CDR2 FYEKMQ (reference sequence). CDR3 protein: CASSLEGQTGGEQYF. The CDR3 DNA reads as TGTGCCAGCAGCTTAGAGGGACAGACAGGAGGGGAGCAGTACTTC.

The rearrangement links TRBV5-1 to TRBJ2-5; 7 nucleotides line up with TRBD2. Germline-derived CDR1 and CDR2 are SGHRS and YFSETQ. This CDR3 is built from 16 residues. Trimming at V came to 2 bases and at J to 1 base, leaving 8 bases not matched to a gene. The CDR3: CASSFTTGTIQETQYF. The CDR3 bases are TGCGCCAGCAGCTTCACCACCGGGACTATCCAAGAGACCCAGTACTTC.

This chain uses TRBV4-1 with TRBJ1-6, with 8 bases fitting TRBD1. Per germline, CDR1 MGHRA and CDR2 YSYEKL. The length of the CDR3 is 14 residues. J gave up 9 bases and V 5 bases, and 6 bases lay outside the gene matches. The CDR3 region has the DNA TGCGCCAGCAGCGACGGACAGGGCTTTTCACCCCTCCACTTT. Encoded protein: CASSDGQGFSPLHF.

The chain links TRBV4-3 to TRBJ2-7; 8 bases are shared with TRBD2. CDR1 is LGHNA and CDR2 is YSLEER in the germline V gene. CDR3 size: 16 residues. The V segment lost 0 bases and the J segment 1 base; nucleotides outside the gene matches: 5. CDR3 coding DNA: TGCGCCAGCAGCCAAGATCAGGCTAGCGGGTCCTACGAGCAGTACTTC. Translation gives CASSQDQASGSYEQYF.

The chain employs TRBV4-3 and TRBJ1-5, with 8 bases lining up with TRBD1. The V gene end was trimmed by 1 base and the J gene end by 8 bases; junction bases not matched to a gene: 7. This CDR3 spans 15 amino acids. Germline CDR1 LGHNA, CDR2 YSLEER. The CDR3 region has the DNA TGCGCCAGCAGCCAAGCTAGGGCAGGGGGCAAGCCCCAGCATTTT. Its translation: CASSQARAGGKPQHF.

The chain joins TRBV7-2 to TRBJ2-1; 7 bases are a match to TRBD1. CDR1 and CDR2 (germline): SGHTA, FQGNSA. V was clipped by 4 bases and J by 1 base; unmatched bases: 4. This CDR3 region has 15 residues. The CDR3 region is CASSSRQGSYNEQFF. Here the CDR3 DNA reads TGTGCCAGCAGCTCCAGACAGGGATCCTACAATGAGCAGTTCTTC.

The chain couples TRBV9 to TRBJ1-4, with D possibly matching TRBD1 (5 bases). The germline V gene has CDR1 SGDLS and CDR2 YYNGEE. Trimming shortened V by 3 bases and J by 8 bases, and 17 bases separated the two germline ends. The CDR3 covers 15 residues. CDR3 region: CASSAPSGAGEKLFF. For the CDR3, the DNA is TGTGCCAGCAGCGCACCCTCTGGGGCGGGGGAAAAACTGTTTTTT.

V and J are TRBV7-8 and TRBJ2-3, with 8 bases identical to TRBD1. Germline values: CDR1 SGHVS, CDR2 FQNEAQ. Trimming removed 4 bases from V and 0 bases from J; junction bases left unmatched: 3. CDR3 length: 15 amino acids. Here the CDR3 reads CASSSGQGSTDTQYF. CDR3 coding DNA: TGTGCCAGCAGCTCTGGACAGGGCAGCACAGATACGCAGTATTTT.

The chain carries TRBV12-3 or TRBV12-4 and TRBJ2-2; D not resolved. This CDR3 is built from 12 residues. V was shortened by 10 bases and J by 0 bases, with 6 bases between the two germline ends. The CDR3 DNA reads as TGTGCCACCCTACCGAACACCGGGGAGCTGTTTTTT. Translation: CATLPNTGELFF.

The CDR3 loop is CASTPYGGELFF. CDR3 coding DNA: TGTGCCAGCACCCCCTACGGCGGGGAGCTGTTTTTT. This chain connects TRBV12-3 or TRBV12-4 to TRBJ2-2; D is undetermined. Deletions cut 7 bases from V and 7 bases from J, with 10 bases between. The CDR3 consists of 12 residues.

The chain recombines TRBV18 with TRBJ1-2; 7 positions match TRBD1. Germline CDR1 KGHSH, CDR2 LQKENI. The V and J ends lost 4 bases and 2 bases, in that order; junction bases with no gene match: 7. This CDR3 region has 15 residues. The CDR3 loop is CASSRPGTANYGYTF. The CDR3, as DNA: TGTGCCAGCTCACGACCCGGGACAGCAAACTATGGCTACACCTTC.

The genes are TRBV4-3 and TRBJ2-5, with TRBD2 matching 8 bases. Germline-derived CDR1 and CDR2 are LGHNA and YSLEER. The ends lost 1 base at V and 5 bases at J; junction bases unmatched: 12. CDR3 size: 17 residues. The DNA of the CDR3 is TGCGCCAGCAGCCAAGCCTTCGGGGGGGTCCAGGGGGAGACCCAGTACTTC. Translated, it gives CASSQAFGGVQGETQYF.

V usage is TRBV15 and J usage is TRBJ1-1; TRBD1 is a possible D gene (6 bases). Germline-derived CDR1 and CDR2 are LNHNV and YYDKDF (reference sequence). The CDR3 runs to 15 residues. The V gene lost 0 bases and the J gene lost 1 base, with 9 bases spanning the gap. CDR3 sequence: CATSRDRTENTEAFF. CDR3 bases: TGTGCCACCAGCAGAGATAGGACAGAGAACACTGAAGCTTTCTTT.

This clone was seen a single time. This CDR3 reads CASSFIAGGRETQYF. The CDR3 bases are TGCGCCAGCAGCTTCATAGCGGGGGGGCGTGAGACCCAGTACTTC. The V and J genes are TRBV5-1 and TRBJ2-5; TRBD2 aligns across 11 bases. The CDR3 sequence is 15 residues long. V shed 2 bases, J shed 5 bases, and the junction held 5 bases outside the gene matches. CDR1 is SGHRS and CDR2 is YFSETQ in the germline V gene.

The gene calls are TRBV19 and TRBJ2-1; 9 nucleotides match TRBD1. V shed 5 bases and J 4 bases; nucleotides not matched to a gene: 12. This CDR3 region has 17 residues. The germline V gene has CDR1 LNHDA and CDR2 SQIVND (reference sequence). The CDR3 protein is CASSDPGQGPPYNEQFF. The CDR3, as DNA: TGTGCCAGTAGTGATCCGGGACAGGGCCCCCCTTACAATGAGCAGTTCTTC. The variable domain in full, completed from reference TRBV19 and TRBJ2-1, reads DGGITQSPKYLFRKEGQNVTLSCEQNLNHDAMYWYRQDPGQGLRLIYYSQIVNDFQKGDIAEGYSVSREKKESFPLTVTSAQKNPTAFYLCASSDPGQGPPYNEQFFGPGTRLTVL.

The gene calls are TRBV5-5 and TRBJ1-3; D possibly corresponds to TRBD1 (6 bases). The germline V gene encodes CDR1 SGHKS and CDR2 YYEKEE (reference sequence). The CDR3 consists of 15 residues. Trimming took 4 bases from V and 4 from J, leaving 15 bases between them. In DNA, the CDR3 is TGTGCCAGCAGCAAAGACAGGTCTTCCGGAAACACCATATATTTT. Its translation is CASSKDRSSGNTIYF.